A selection of T cell receptor beta chains follows, all from one sample in a study of blood T cell repertoires in COVID-19. The data were produced by immunoSEQ multiplex PCR, yet TCRdb's version contains in-frame clones alone and is incomplete. The sample records some 700,000 clones, around 89% being singletons. Input material: peripheral blood. The receptors derive from a woman aged 18-29 years with acute or convalescent COVID-19. Both conserved end residues are part of each CDR3. A D gene is named only where the DNA matches it firmly. Clone size, where shown, is once, few, many, or a class for clones that have expanded.

v_call: TRBV27; cdr3_length: 15; clone_size: .; j_call: TRBJ1-1; d_call: TRBD1; cdr3_nt: TGTGCCAGCAGTTTCGTCCGGACAGGGAACACTGAAGCTTTCTTT; cdr3_aa: CASSFVRTGNTEAFF
v_call: TRBV9; cdr3_length: 15; clone_size: once; j_call: TRBJ1-4; d_call: .; cdr3_nt: TGTGCCAGCAGCGTAGCTGGTCAGGGTAAAGAAAAACTGTTTTTT; cdr3_aa: CASSVAGQGKEKLFF
v_call: TRBV30; cdr3_length: 13; clone_size: .; j_call: TRBJ1-2; d_call: .; cdr3_nt: TGTGCCTGGTCAAGGGGCAATGCCTATGGCTACACCTTC; cdr3_aa: CAWSRGNAYGYTF
v_call: TRBV9; cdr3_length: 13; clone_size: .; j_call: TRBJ2-5; d_call: .; cdr3_nt: TGTGCCAGCAGCGTAGGTACAGCAGAGACCCAGTACTTC; cdr3_aa: CASSVGTAETQYF
v_call: TRBV27; cdr3_length: 17; clone_size: .; j_call: TRBJ1-3; d_call: .; cdr3_nt: TGTGCCAGCCCCCTGGTAGATACAGGGAGCTCTGGAAACACCATATATTTT; cdr3_aa: CASPLVDTGSSGNTIYF
v_call: TRBV7-2; cdr3_length: 16; clone_size: once; j_call: TRBJ2-5; d_call: .; cdr3_nt: TGTGCCAGCAGCCCGAGGCGCGGACTCCCTCAAGAGACCCAGTACTTC; cdr3_aa: CASSPRRGLPQETQYF
v_call: TRBV19; cdr3_length: 10; clone_size: .; j_call: TRBJ1-2; d_call: .; cdr3_nt: TGTGCCACCAACGGAGGGGGCTACACCTTC; cdr3_aa: CATNGGGYTF
v_call: TRBV29-1; cdr3_length: 13; clone_size: .; j_call: TRBJ1-2; d_call: TRBD1; cdr3_nt: TGCAGCGTTGAACAGGGGGCTAACTATGGCTACACCTTC; cdr3_aa: CSVEQGANYGYTF
v_call: TRBV4-1; cdr3_length: 16; clone_size: .; j_call: TRBJ1-6; d_call: TRBD1; cdr3_nt: TGCGCCAGCAGCCAGCTACCGGGACAGGGTTTCTCACCCCTCCACTTT; cdr3_aa: CASSQLPGQGFSPLHF
v_call: TRBV2; cdr3_length: 14; clone_size: .; j_call: TRBJ1-1; d_call: .; cdr3_nt: TGTGCCAGCAGCCAGACAGAAGGTAACACTGAAGCTTTCTTT; cdr3_aa: CASSQTEGNTEAFF
v_call: TRBV2; cdr3_length: 14; clone_size: .; j_call: TRBJ2-1; d_call: .; cdr3_nt: TGTGCCAGCAGTGGTCCAGGGGTCCCGTATGAGCAGTTCTTC; cdr3_aa: CASSGPGVPYEQFF
v_call: TRBV4-3; cdr3_length: 16; clone_size: many; j_call: TRBJ1-1; d_call: TRBD1; cdr3_nt: TGCGCCAGCAGCCGAGAACCGGGGACAGGGGGGACTGAAGCTTTCTTT; cdr3_aa: CASSREPGTGGTEAFF
v_call: TRBV5-1; cdr3_length: 14; clone_size: .; j_call: TRBJ1-2; d_call: TRBD1; cdr3_nt: TGCGCCAGCAGCTTGAACCGGGACAGTGATGGCTACACCTTC; cdr3_aa: CASSLNRDSDGYTF
v_call: TRBV4-1; cdr3_length: 16; clone_size: .; j_call: TRBJ1-2; d_call: TRBD1; cdr3_nt: TGCGCCAGCAGCCAAAACTCCGGGACAGGAAATTCTGGCTACACCTTC; cdr3_aa: CASSQNSGTGNSGYTF
v_call: TRBV12-3/TRBV12-4; cdr3_length: 11; clone_size: .; j_call: TRBJ1-2; d_call: .; cdr3_nt: TGTGCCAGTTACCAGGTTGATGGCTACACCTTC; cdr3_aa: CASYQVDGYTF
v_call: TRBV6-5; cdr3_length: 16; clone_size: once; j_call: TRBJ1-1; d_call: .; cdr3_nt: TGTGCCAGCAGTTACGCGGGACCTACATTTTTCACTGAAGCTTTCTTT; cdr3_aa: CASSYAGPTFFTEAFF
v_call: TRBV27; cdr3_length: 12; clone_size: .; j_call: TRBJ1-4; d_call: .; cdr3_nt: TGTGCCAGCAGCCAACCGGGTAGGAAACTGTTTTTT; cdr3_aa: CASSQPGRKLFF
v_call: TRBV24-1; cdr3_length: 15; clone_size: .; j_call: TRBJ2-3; d_call: .; cdr3_nt: TGTGCCACCAGCTCCAGGGAAGGGTGGACAGATACGCAGTATTTT; cdr3_aa: CATSSREGWTDTQYF
v_call: TRBV9; cdr3_length: 16; clone_size: .; j_call: TRBJ2-3; d_call: TRBD2; cdr3_nt: TGTGCCAGCAGCGTAGTGGGGAGCGGGGGCACAGATACGCAGTATTTT; cdr3_aa: CASSVVGSGGTDTQYF
v_call: TRBV4-1; cdr3_length: 14; clone_size: .; j_call: TRBJ1-4; d_call: .; cdr3_nt: TGCGCCAGCAGCCAAAACAGACAATCTGAAAAACTGTTTTTT; cdr3_aa: CASSQNRQSEKLFF
v_call: TRBV25-1; cdr3_length: 14; clone_size: .; j_call: TRBJ2-1; d_call: .; cdr3_nt: TGTGCCAGCAGTGGCCAGGGATATTACAATGAGCAGTTCTTC; cdr3_aa: CASSGQGYYNEQFF
v_call: TRBV6-5; cdr3_length: 14; clone_size: .; j_call: TRBJ1-4; d_call: TRBD1; cdr3_nt: TGTGCCAGCAGCGTGACAGGGGCGGGGGAAAAACTGTTTTTT; cdr3_aa: CASSVTGAGEKLFF
v_call: TRBV5-6; cdr3_length: 15; clone_size: .; j_call: TRBJ1-2; d_call: .; cdr3_nt: TGTGCCAGCAGCCTCTCCAACAGGGTATTTAGGGGCTACACCTTC; cdr3_aa: CASSLSNRVFRGYTF
v_call: TRBV9; cdr3_length: 15; clone_size: .; j_call: TRBJ2-3; d_call: .; cdr3_nt: TGTGCCAGCAGCGTAGGTAATGGCAACACAGATACGCAGTATTTT; cdr3_aa: CASSVGNGNTDTQYF
v_call: TRBV28; cdr3_length: 14; clone_size: .; j_call: TRBJ1-6; d_call: .; cdr3_nt: TGTGCCTCCCAGCCGGGGACCTATAATTCACCCCTCCACTTT; cdr3_aa: CASQPGTYNSPLHF
v_call: TRBV5-4; cdr3_length: 15; clone_size: .; j_call: TRBJ2-7; d_call: TRBD1; cdr3_nt: TGTGCCAGCAGCTTCCCGGGACAGAGCTTCTACGAGCAGTACTTC; cdr3_aa: CASSFPGQSFYEQYF
v_call: TRBV3-1/TRBV3-2; cdr3_length: 13; clone_size: .; j_call: TRBJ1-2; d_call: TRBD1; cdr3_nt: TGTGCCAGCAGTCCGGGACAGTCCTATGGCTACACCTTC; cdr3_aa: CASSPGQSYGYTF
v_call: TRBV15; cdr3_length: 14; clone_size: .; j_call: TRBJ1-4; d_call: .; cdr3_nt: TGTGCCACCAGTGGAGTGGCAACTAATGAAAAACTGTTTTTT; cdr3_aa: CATSGVATNEKLFF
v_call: TRBV9; cdr3_length: 16; clone_size: .; j_call: TRBJ1-4; d_call: .; cdr3_nt: TGTGCCAGCAGCGTAGAGGGGGTTGTAGGGAAGGCGAAACTGTTTTTT; cdr3_aa: CASSVEGVVGKAKLFF
v_call: TRBV2; cdr3_length: 14; clone_size: .; j_call: TRBJ1-4; d_call: .; cdr3_nt: TGTGCCAGCAGTGTCGGACAGACTAATGAAAAACTGTTTTTT; cdr3_aa: CASSVGQTNEKLFF
v_call: TRBV27; cdr3_length: 12; clone_size: once; j_call: TRBJ1-2; d_call: .; cdr3_nt: TGTGCCAGCAGTTCGGACAGCTATGGCTACACCTTC; cdr3_aa: CASSSDSYGYTF
v_call: TRBV29-1; cdr3_length: 15; clone_size: .; j_call: TRBJ2-5; d_call: .; cdr3_nt: TGCAGCACCCGAAGGGTCCGGGTCCAAGAGGGGACCCAGTACTTC; cdr3_aa: CSTRRVRVQEGTQYF
v_call: TRBV30; cdr3_length: 15; clone_size: few; j_call: TRBJ1-1; d_call: TRBD1; cdr3_nt: TGTGCCTGGAGCCGGGACAGAAACATGAACACTGAAGCTTTCTTT; cdr3_aa: CAWSRDRNMNTEAFF
v_call: TRBV6-1; cdr3_length: 13; clone_size: few; j_call: TRBJ1-1; d_call: .; cdr3_nt: TGTGCCAGCAGTGACGCGGGAAACACTGAAGCTTTCTTT; cdr3_aa: CASSDAGNTEAFF
v_call: TRBV5-5; cdr3_length: 15; clone_size: .; j_call: TRBJ1-5; d_call: TRBD1; cdr3_nt: TGTGCCAGCAGTCCACAGGGGGTTAGCAATCAGCCCCAGCATTTT; cdr3_aa: CASSPQGVSNQPQHF
v_call: TRBV7-8; cdr3_length: 17; clone_size: .; j_call: TRBJ1-6; d_call: TRBD1; cdr3_nt: TGTGCCAGCAGCGTAAACCTCGGGACAGGGGAAGGTTCACCCCTCCACTTT; cdr3_aa: CASSVNLGTGEGSPLHF
v_call: TRBV7-9; cdr3_length: 14; clone_size: .; j_call: TRBJ1-1; d_call: .; cdr3_nt: TGTGCCAGCAGCTTAACCCGCGGGAACACTGAAGCTTTCTTT; cdr3_aa: CASSLTRGNTEAFF
v_call: TRBV6-5; cdr3_length: 13; clone_size: .; j_call: TRBJ1-2; d_call: .; cdr3_nt: TGTGCCAGCAGTTATGACACAAACTATGGCTACACCTTC; cdr3_aa: CASSYDTNYGYTF
v_call: TRBV12-3/TRBV12-4; cdr3_length: 11; clone_size: .; j_call: TRBJ1-4; d_call: .; cdr3_nt: TGTGCCAGCAGCTCAAGGGGTACACTGTTTTTT; cdr3_aa: CASSSRGTLFF
v_call: TRBV30; cdr3_length: 21; clone_size: once; j_call: TRBJ2-4; d_call: TRBD1; cdr3_nt: TGTGCCTGGGCCCGGAGGGAAACAGGGGGCCATCAACAAATAGCCAAAAACATTCAGTACTTC; cdr3_aa: CAWARRETGGHQQIAKNIQYF
v_call: TRBV23-1; cdr3_length: 19; clone_size: .; j_call: TRBJ1-1; d_call: .; cdr3_nt: TGCGCCAGCAGTCAGGATACCCCAACAAGGGCGGGGGATGACACTGAAGCTTTCTTT; cdr3_aa: CASSQDTPTRAGDDTEAFF
v_call: TRBV28; cdr3_length: 17; clone_size: .; j_call: TRBJ1-6; d_call: .; cdr3_nt: TGTGCCAGCAGTTTATACAGGGAGTGGGCCTATAATTCACCCCTCCACTTT; cdr3_aa: CASSLYREWAYNSPLHF
v_call: TRBV13; cdr3_length: 16; clone_size: .; j_call: TRBJ2-1; d_call: TRBD2; cdr3_nt: TGTGCCAGCAGCTTAGAGCGGGGGCCGTCCTACAATGAGCAGTTCTTC; cdr3_aa: CASSLERGPSYNEQFF
v_call: TRBV5-1; cdr3_length: 15; clone_size: .; j_call: TRBJ1-1; d_call: .; cdr3_nt: TGCGCCAGCAGCTTCGCAGGGCAGGGAGGTACTGAAGCTTTCTTT; cdr3_aa: CASSFAGQGGTEAFF
v_call: TRBV18; cdr3_length: 14; clone_size: once; j_call: TRBJ2-2; d_call: .; cdr3_nt: TGTGCCAGCTCACCGCAGGCGAACACCGGGGAGCTGTTTTTT; cdr3_aa: CASSPQANTGELFF
v_call: TRBV1; cdr3_length: 14; clone_size: .; j_call: TRBJ2-5; d_call: .; cdr3_nt: TGCACCAGCAGCCAAGACAGGGCGTTTGAGACCCAGTACTTC; cdr3_aa: CTSSQDRAFETQYF
v_call: TRBV30; cdr3_length: 13; clone_size: .; j_call: TRBJ1-1; d_call: .; cdr3_nt: TGTGCCTGGAGTGGGCAGGGTAACACTGAAGCTTTCTTT; cdr3_aa: CAWSGQGNTEAFF
v_call: TRBV5-1; cdr3_length: 16; clone_size: .; j_call: TRBJ2-6; d_call: TRBD1; cdr3_nt: TGCGCCAGCAGCTCAGGGGGTTCTTCTGGGGCCAACGTCCTGACTTTC; cdr3_aa: CASSSGGSSGANVLTF
v_call: TRBV7-9; cdr3_length: 17; clone_size: .; j_call: TRBJ1-2; d_call: TRBD1; cdr3_nt: TGTGCCAGCAGCTTAAAAGGCGGGGAAGTGACAGGGAAAGGCTACACCTTC; cdr3_aa: CASSLKGGEVTGKGYTF
v_call: TRBV2; cdr3_length: 15; clone_size: .; j_call: TRBJ2-3; d_call: TRBD1; cdr3_nt: TGTGCCAGCTCCGGACAGGGGGGGGGCACAGATACGCAGTATTTT; cdr3_aa: CASSGQGGGTDTQYF
v_call: TRBV9; cdr3_length: 20; clone_size: .; j_call: TRBJ2-1; d_call: TRBD2; cdr3_nt: TGTGCCAGCAGCGCGTCCCCGGGACTAGCGGTGCTAAGCTCCTACAATGAGCAGTTCTTC; cdr3_aa: CASSASPGLAVLSSYNEQFF
v_call: TRBV11-3; cdr3_length: 13; clone_size: once; j_call: TRBJ1-1; d_call: .; cdr3_nt: TGTGCCAGCAGCTGGACATCGAACACTGAAGCTTTCTTT; cdr3_aa: CASSWTSNTEAFF
v_call: TRBV21-1; cdr3_length: 15; clone_size: .; j_call: TRBJ1-2; d_call: .; cdr3_nt: TGTGCCAGCAATCCTCGGGGTCCCTTAGAGTATGGCTACACCTTC; cdr3_aa: CASNPRGPLEYGYTF
v_call: TRBV7-2; cdr3_length: 13; clone_size: .; j_call: TRBJ2-7; d_call: .; cdr3_nt: TGTGCCAGCAGCTTAGTGCGGCGGAACGAGCAGTACTTC; cdr3_aa: CASSLVRRNEQYF